This T cell receptor beta chain was sequenced during a study of T cell changes during pregnancy in multiple sclerosis (dated by TCRdb to between 2019 and 2020). For the wider study: Changes in the T cell repertoire over the course of pregnancy were examined in this study in women with multiple sclerosis.

The germline V gene encodes CDR1 MGHDK and CDR2 SYGVNS. V is trimmed back by 3 bases and J by 7 bases, and the junction contains 12 bases that no gene match accounts for. The CDR3 covers 15 residues, taking in both the cysteine and the phenylalanine. Only the CDR3 portion is preserved as DNA: 45 bases, with reading frame beginning at the first base. Concerning this clone: Its antigen is unknown. No base qualities exist here, and no much larger clone lies one base off it.

The library was generated by the immunoSEQ multiplex PCR assay. TCRdb retrieved this table from immuneACCESS and kept in-frame rearrangements only. Not all clones are present; in checked studies, unresolved V genes account for under half, and no reason is known for the remainder. The sample table holds 35,000 to 50,000 clones, of which 89% were seen once. Jointly, the top ten make up 0.5% to 0.65% of the sample. The receptor was derived from a female donor with multiple sclerosis, enrolled in a pregnancy study. Sequenced here: CD4+ T cells from peripheral blood mononuclear cells, sampled in the first trimester of pregnancy. The chain couples TRBV25-1 to TRBJ2-7; 7 nucleotides in the junction match TRBD1. The CDR3 amino acid sequence is: CASSDPTGLPDEQYF. The sequenced DNA is TGTGCCAGCAGTGACCCGACAGGGTTACCTGATGAGCAGTACTTC.